The 23 T cell receptor beta chains in this list originate from one sample, sequenced in a study of blood T cell repertoires in COVID-19. Only in-frame clones appear in the TCRdb table, and some are missing; sequencing was by immunoSEQ multiplex PCR. The repertoire includes a few hundred thousand clones, around 86% of them detected once, and over 2% sits in the top ten. Sequenced sample: peripheral blood. Receptors were obtained from a woman under 40 who had recovered from COVID-19.

The chain combines TRBV7-2 with TRBJ2-7, with 9 bases identical to TRBD1. Trimming removed 3 bases from V and 3 bases from J; junction bases left unmatched: 3. CDR1 SGHTA and CDR2 FQGNSA come from the germline V gene. This CDR3 is built from 14 residues. CDR3 sequence reads: CASSFDRGVYEQYF. CDR3 in DNA: TGTGCCAGCAGCTTTGACAGGGGGGTCTACGAGCAGTACTTC.

CDR3 DNA: TGTGCCAGCAGCCCGACAGATTATTACGAGCAGTACTTC. Its protein product is CASSPTDYYEQYF. This chain joins TRBV6-5 and TRBJ2-7; D may be TRBD1 (5 bases). Looked up from germline, CDR1 is MNHEY and CDR2 is SVGAGI. The germline V and J ends were trimmed by 6 bases and 4 bases, with 13 bases remaining between them. This CDR3 comprises 13 residues.

The V and J genes are TRBV5-8 and TRBJ2-2; D is ambiguous. This CDR3 has 13 amino acids. The germline gives CDR1 SGHTS, CDR2 YDEGEE. Trimming stripped 2 bases from V and 3 bases from J, with 5 bases between. CDR3 sequence: CASSFEDTGELFF. As DNA, the CDR3 is TGTGCCAGCAGCTTCGAGGACACCGGGGAGCTGTTTTTT.

The V and J genes are TRBV7-6 and TRBJ2-2; the match to TRBD2 covers 7 bases. V was pared by 1 base and J by 3 bases, with 2 bases of the junction left unmatched. In germline, CDR1 is SGHVS, CDR2 FNYEAQ. The CDR3 has 15 amino acids. Written as DNA, the CDR3 is TGTGCCAGCAGCTTAGTTGGGGGGGACACCGGGGAGCTGTTTTTT. Protein product: CASSLVGGDTGELFF.

The V call is TRBV5-1, the J call TRBJ1-1, with TRBD1 matching 8 bases. CDR1 is SGHRS and CDR2 is YFSETQ in the germline V gene. CDR3 length equals 13 residues. After removal of 4 bases from V and 5 bases from J, the junction contained 4 bases not matched to a gene. The CDR3 loop is CASSDRTGTEAFF. In nucleotides, the CDR3 is TGCGCCAGCAGCGACCGGACAGGGACTGAAGCTTTCTTT.

V gene TRBV2 combines with J gene TRBJ1-6; maybe TRBD1 (6 bases). Trimming stripped 7 bases from V and 6 bases from J, with 10 bases between. The CDR3 extends over 13 amino acids. CDR1 SNHLY and CDR2 FYNNEI come from the germline V gene. Here the CDR3 DNA reads TGTGCCAGCAAGGCAGGGGTTAATTCACCCCTCCACTTT. Amino acid sequence: CASKAGVNSPLHF.

This chain connects TRBV11-2 to TRBJ2-7; possibly TRBD2 for D (6 bases). CDR3 length: 14 amino acids. V shed 6 bases and J shed 3 bases, with 15 bases lying between them. Germline V CDR1 and CDR2: SGHAT, FQNNGV. Here the CDR3 reads CASSWVQEGYEQYF. In nucleotides, the CDR3 is TGTGCCAGCAGTTGGGTACAGGAGGGCTACGAGCAGTACTTC.

The chain carries TRBV6-2 or TRBV6-3 and TRBJ2-7; 8 positions match TRBD2. Trimming cost V 2 bases and J 3 bases; bases outside gene matches: 15. This CDR3 has 18 residues. Germline V gives CDR1 MNHEY, CDR2 SVGEGT. The CDR3 is CASSYAAPHGREGYEQYF. The CDR3, as DNA: TGTGCCAGCAGTTACGCGGCCCCCCACGGGAGGGAAGGCTACGAGCAGTACTTC.

This chain links TRBV5-1 with TRBJ2-1; 10 nucleotides line up with TRBD2. The CDR3 extends over 14 amino acids. Germline values: CDR1 SGHRS, CDR2 YFSETQ. The V segment lost 6 bases and the J segment 3 bases; nucleotides outside the gene matches: 3. This CDR3 is CASTGTSVYNEQFF. CDR3 in DNA: TGCGCCAGCACCGGGACTAGCGTCTACAATGAGCAGTTCTTC.

The chain joins TRBV7-2 to TRBJ2-3, with a possible D match to TRBD2 (6 bases). The CDR3 runs 16 residues. From germline, CDR1 is SGHTA and CDR2 FQGNSA. V gave up 0 bases and J gave up 5 bases, with 15 bases separating them. This CDR3 is CASSLARGAGGDTQYF. DNA of the CDR3: TGTGCCAGCAGCTTAGCGAGAGGGGCCGGGGGAGATACGCAGTATTTT.

The chain links TRBV4-2 to TRBJ2-5; a weak D match, TRBD2 (5 bases). The V and J ends lost 2 bases and 5 bases respectively, with 15 bases between them. Germline CDR1 reads LGHNA; CDR2 reads YNFKEQ. The CDR3 extends over 15 amino acids. The CDR3 DNA sequence: TGTGCCAGCAGCCAAATGGGAGAAGCCGGGGAGACCCAGTACTTC. Translating it yields CASSQMGEAGETQYF.

In this sample, this clone turned up once. Other DNA sequences in this sample translate to the same CDR3. V gene TRBV27 combines with J gene TRBJ1-2; no firm D call. Germline CDR1 is MNHEY and CDR2 is SMNVEV (reference sequence). V gave up 2 bases and J gave up 4 bases, with 8 bases separating them. The CDR3 covers 13 residues. The CDR3 DNA reads TGTGCCAGCAGTTTAAGTTCAGGCTATGGCTACACCTTC. It encodes CASSLSSGYGYTF.

The CDR3 DNA reads as TGTGCCAGCAGTCCCCGCCGACAGGGGTGGGATAGCAATCAGCCCCAGCATTTT. It is translated as CASSPRRQGWDSNQPQHF. This chain connects TRBV6-6 to TRBJ1-5, with 8 bases matching TRBD1. Germline-derived CDR1 and CDR2 are MNHNY and SVGAGI (reference sequence). This CDR3 is 18 amino acids long. With 5 bases clipped from V and 0 bases from J, the junction kept 12 bases outside the gene matches.

The chain recombines TRBV7-9 with TRBJ2-3; TRBD2 is a possible D gene (6 bases). The V gene's germline CDR1 is SEHNR and CDR2 FQNEAQ (reference sequence). The CDR3 length is 17 residues. V dropped 0 bases and J dropped 0 bases, with 13 bases sitting between them. The CDR3 is CASSLAEGLPSTDTQYF. The DNA of the CDR3 is TGTGCCAGCAGCTTAGCGGAGGGGCTTCCTAGCACAGATACGCAGTATTTT.

This clone was recorded a few times. This rearrangement joins TRBV18 to TRBJ1-3, with D possibly matching TRBD1 (5 bases). V gave up 8 bases and J gave up 0 bases, with 11 bases separating them. The CDR3 totals 14 residues. Germline V gene lookup returns CDR1 KGHSH and CDR2 LQKENI. In nucleotides, the CDR3 is TGTGCCAGCCTCATGGGGGGCTCTGGAAACACCATATATTTT. Translating it yields CASLMGGSGNTIYF.

The V call is TRBV30, the J call TRBJ1-2; maybe TRBD1 (5 bases). Trimming removed 2 bases at V and 1 base at J, with 17 bases between. The germline CDR1 and CDR2 sequences are GTSNPN and SVGIG (reference sequence). The CDR3 spans 16 residues. CDR3 in DNA: TGTGCCTGGAGTACTATTTTGGGGACTGTTAACTATGGCTACACCTTC. Translating gives CAWSTILGTVNYGYTF.

The gene calls are TRBV5-1 and TRBJ1-2, with 7 bases that match TRBD1. This CDR3 spans 13 amino acids. Germline V gene lookup returns CDR1 SGHRS and CDR2 YFSETQ. Trimming cost V 0 bases and J 8 bases; bases outside gene matches: 4. In DNA form, the CDR3 reads TGCGCCAGCAGCTTGGACAGGGGCCGGGGCTACACCTTC. As protein: CASSLDRGRGYTF.

This chain connects TRBV7-2 to TRBJ2-1; 10 bases line up with TRBD1. The CDR3 is 15 residues long. Germline CDR1 reads SGHTA; CDR2 reads FQGNSA. Trimming cost V 3 bases and J 3 bases; bases outside gene matches: 2. CDR3 residues: CASSLGTGVYNEQFF. The CDR3 DNA is TGTGCCAGCAGCTTGGGGACAGGGGTCTACAATGAGCAGTTCTTC. Variable domain in full (rest from reference TRBV7-2 and TRBJ2-1): GAGVSQSPSNKVTEKGKDVELRCDPISGHTALYWYRQSLGQGLEFLIYFQGNSAPDKSGLPSDRFSAERTGGSVSTLTIQRTQQEDSAVYLCASSLGTGVYNEQFFGPGTRLTVL.

The genes are TRBV6-2 or TRBV6-3 and TRBJ2-1; 10 nucleotides match TRBD2. The CDR3 contains 15 residues. Germline V lookup: CDR1 MNHEY, CDR2 SVGEGT. The junction had 6 bases not matched to a gene; V was cut back by 6 bases and J by 4 bases. The CDR3 region is CASSYLAGVYNEQFF. The DNA of the CDR3 is TGTGCCAGCAGCTATCTAGCGGGAGTGTACAATGAGCAGTTCTTC.

This chain joins TRBV7-2 and TRBJ2-3; weak D call: TRBD2 (5 bases). V was clipped by 4 bases and J by 0 bases, with 14 bases between them. CDR3 length: 16 residues. Germline-derived CDR1 and CDR2 are SGHTA and FQGNSA. The CDR3 sequence: CASSSLARPSTDTQYF. The CDR3 DNA reads TGTGCCAGCAGCTCTCTAGCTCGCCCTAGCACAGATACGCAGTATTTT.

This clone has a single count. V gene TRBV28 combines with J gene TRBJ2-5, with D possibly being TRBD1 (7 bases). Germline-derived CDR1 and CDR2 are MDHEN and SYDVKM. The CDR3 contains 14 residues. V was trimmed by 5 bases and J by 5 bases, leaving 15 bases between them. Here the CDR3 reads CASSVPGGPETQYF. CDR3 nucleotides: TGTGCCAGCAGTGTCCCAGGGGGGCCGGAGACCCAGTACTTC.

This chain uses TRBV6-5 with TRBJ2-7; D is ambiguous. The CDR3 has 14 amino acids. The germline V gene has CDR1 MNHEY and CDR2 SVGAGI. The V end was cut by 6 bases, the J end by 0 bases, with 12 bases between. CDR3 sequence: CASSSPPLSYEQYF. Here the CDR3 DNA reads TGTGCCAGCAGCTCCCCCCCCCTCTCCTACGAGCAGTACTTC.

This clone has a handful of counts. The chain joins TRBV4-1 to TRBJ1-5, with 7 positions matching TRBD1. Germline V gene sequence: CDR1 MGHRA, CDR2 YSYEKL. The V and J ends lost 2 bases and 4 bases, in that order; junction bases with no gene match: 2. The CDR3 covers 14 residues. The CDR3, as DNA: TGCGCCAGCAGCCAACCGGGACAGAATCAGCCCCAGCATTTT. This sequence encodes CASSQPGQNQPQHF.